This entry lists 5 T cell receptor beta chains sequenced from one sample in a study of shared clonotypes between healthy human individuals (dated by TCRdb to about 2020). For the CD8 naive samples, CD45RO-negative cells were positively selected for CCR7, yielding a CD45RA+CCR7+ population from which TemRA cells were excluded. Preparation of the library involved the immunoSEQ multiplex PCR assay. The table was pulled from immuneACCESS by TCRdb, which kept in-frame rearrangements only. Such tables lose some clones; where checked, under half of the loss comes from unresolved V genes, and the rest has no known cause. This sample has under 2,000,000 clones in its table, and about 95% of those were observed once. 1% to 1.5% of the sample rests with the top ten. The sample consisted of naive CD8+ T cells sorted from blood. The sample's cell subset or site label is to be understood as: CD45RA+CCR7+. These receptors were taken from a man between 18 and 35 years old in good health.

This rearrangement joins TRBV4-2 to TRBJ2-1, with 13 bases fitting TRBD2. The CDR3 extends over 15 amino acids. Trimming took 4 bases from V and 8 from J; bases not matched to a gene: 5. Looked up from germline, CDR1 is LGHNA and CDR2 is YNFKEQ. The CDR3 DNA reads TGTGCCAGCAGCCCCGGACTAGCGGGGGCTTATGAGCAGTTCTTC. It specifies CASSPGLAGAYEQFF.

Note on this clone: Other DNA sequences in this sample translate to the same CDR3. The rearrangement links TRBV7-9 to TRBJ2-7, with a tentative D call TRBD2 (5 bases). Germline V gene sequence: CDR1 SEHNR, CDR2 FQNEAQ (reference sequence). The CDR3 loop spans 13 amino acids. V was pared by 5 bases and J by 0 bases, with 8 bases between. CDR3 region: CASSPGGSYEQYF. As DNA, the CDR3 is TGTGCCAGCAGCCCTGGAGGCTCCTACGAGCAGTACTTC.

V is TRBV7-9 and J is TRBJ2-5; 14 bases map to TRBD2. The germline V gene encodes CDR1 SEHNR and CDR2 FQNEAQ (reference sequence). V shed 6 bases, J shed 4 bases, and the junction held 7 bases outside the gene matches. CDR3 length equals 16 residues. The DNA for the CDR3 is TGTGCCAGCAGTTATACGGGACTAGCGGGAGCAGAGACCCAGTACTTC. It is translated as CASSYTGLAGAETQYF.

The rearrangement links TRBV30 to TRBJ1-1; 8 bases fit TRBD1. Trimming cost V 3 bases and J 0 bases; bases outside gene matches: 9. The CDR3 loop spans 16 amino acids. Germline V CDR1 and CDR2: GTSNPN, SVGIG (reference sequence). Here the CDR3 DNA reads TGTGCCTGGAGGAAGGACAGGGAAATAATGAACACTGAAGCTTTCTTT. Residues: CAWRKDREIMNTEAFF.

The rearrangement uses TRBV19 and TRBJ2-1; 10 positions match TRBD1. Germline CDR1 and CDR2: LNHDA and SQIVND (reference sequence). The CDR3 runs to 14 residues. V lost 8 bases, J lost 9 bases, and 10 bases stayed unmatched. The CDR3 protein is CASGTGTGVPEQFF. CDR3 DNA sequence: TGTGCCAGTGGAACCGGGACAGGGGTTCCTGAGCAGTTCTTC.